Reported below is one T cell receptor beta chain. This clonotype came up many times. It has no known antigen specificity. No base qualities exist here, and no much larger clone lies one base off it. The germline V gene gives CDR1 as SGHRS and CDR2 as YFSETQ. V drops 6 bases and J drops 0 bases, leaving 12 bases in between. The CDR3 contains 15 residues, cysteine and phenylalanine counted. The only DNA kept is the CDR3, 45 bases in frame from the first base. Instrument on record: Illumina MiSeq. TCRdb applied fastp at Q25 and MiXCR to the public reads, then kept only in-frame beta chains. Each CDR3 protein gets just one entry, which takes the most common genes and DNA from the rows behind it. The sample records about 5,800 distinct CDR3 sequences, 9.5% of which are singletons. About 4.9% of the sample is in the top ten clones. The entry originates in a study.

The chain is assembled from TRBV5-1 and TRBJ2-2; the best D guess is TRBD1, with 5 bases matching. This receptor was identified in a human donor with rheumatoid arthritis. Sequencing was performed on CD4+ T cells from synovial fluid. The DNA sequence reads TGCGCCAGCAAAATAGGGGTTTCGAACACCGGGGAGCTGTTTTTT. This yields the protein CASKIGVSNTGELFF.